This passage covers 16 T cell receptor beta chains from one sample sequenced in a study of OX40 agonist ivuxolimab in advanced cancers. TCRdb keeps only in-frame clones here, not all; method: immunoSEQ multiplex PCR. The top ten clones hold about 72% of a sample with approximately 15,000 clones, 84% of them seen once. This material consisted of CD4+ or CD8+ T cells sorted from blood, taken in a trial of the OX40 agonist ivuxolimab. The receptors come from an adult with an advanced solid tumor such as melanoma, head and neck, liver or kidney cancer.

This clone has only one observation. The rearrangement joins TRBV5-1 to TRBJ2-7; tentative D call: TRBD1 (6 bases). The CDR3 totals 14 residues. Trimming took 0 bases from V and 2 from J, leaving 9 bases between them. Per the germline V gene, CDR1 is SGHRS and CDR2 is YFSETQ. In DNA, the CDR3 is TGCGCCAGCAGCTTGGAGAACAGGGCCTACGAGCAGTACTTC. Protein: CASSLENRAYEQYF.

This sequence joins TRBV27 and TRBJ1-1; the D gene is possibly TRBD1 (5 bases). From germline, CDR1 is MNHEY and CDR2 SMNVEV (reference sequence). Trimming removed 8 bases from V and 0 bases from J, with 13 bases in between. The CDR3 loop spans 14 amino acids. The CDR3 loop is CASFMRGLNTEAFF. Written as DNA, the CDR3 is TGTGCCAGCTTTATGCGGGGCTTGAACACTGAAGCTTTCTTT.

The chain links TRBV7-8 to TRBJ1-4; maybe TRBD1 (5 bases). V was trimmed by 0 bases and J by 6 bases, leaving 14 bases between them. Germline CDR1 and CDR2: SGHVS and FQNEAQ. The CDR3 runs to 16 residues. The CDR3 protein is CASSLAWGSWDEKLFF. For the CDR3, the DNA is TGTGCCAGCAGCTTAGCCTGGGGGTCGTGGGATGAAAAACTGTTTTTT.

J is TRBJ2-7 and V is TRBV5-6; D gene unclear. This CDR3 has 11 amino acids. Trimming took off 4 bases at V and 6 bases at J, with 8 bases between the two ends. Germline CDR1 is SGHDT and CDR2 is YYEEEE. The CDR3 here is CASSLSSEQYF. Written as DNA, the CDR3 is TGTGCCAGCAGCCTCTCCAGCGAGCAGTACTTC.

DNA for the CDR3: TGTGCCAGCAGCTTTGCAGGGGGGCAGCCCCAGCATTTT. Amino acids: CASSFAGGQPQHF. The chain joins TRBV5-6 to TRBJ1-5, with 7 nucleotides matching TRBD1. CDR3 size: 13 residues. CDR1 SGHDT and CDR2 YYEEEE come from the germline V gene. The V and J ends lost 2 bases and 7 bases, in that order; junction bases with no gene match: 3.

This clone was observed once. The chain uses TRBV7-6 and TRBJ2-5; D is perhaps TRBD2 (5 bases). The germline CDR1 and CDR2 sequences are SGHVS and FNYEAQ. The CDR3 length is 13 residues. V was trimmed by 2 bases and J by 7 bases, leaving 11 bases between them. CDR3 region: CASSLLGEGTQYF. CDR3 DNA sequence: TGTGCCAGCAGCTTACTGGGAGAAGGGACCCAGTACTTC. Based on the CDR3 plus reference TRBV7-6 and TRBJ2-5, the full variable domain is GAGVSQSPRYKVTKRGQDVALRCDPISGHVSLYWYRQALGQGPEFLTYFNYEAQQDKSGLPNDRFSAERPEGSISTLTIQRTEQRDSAMYRCASSLLGEGTQYFGPGTRLLVL.

The CDR3 loop is CASSLYPAGTEAFF. CDR3 coding DNA: TGTGCCAGCAGCTTATATCCCGCAGGGACTGAAGCTTTCTTT. The J gene is TRBJ1-1, the V gene TRBV11-2, with D perhaps matching TRBD1 (5 bases). Trimming cost V 2 bases and J 5 bases, with 12 bases left between them. CDR1 and CDR2 from the germline V gene are SGHAT and FQNNGV. The length of the CDR3 is 14 residues.

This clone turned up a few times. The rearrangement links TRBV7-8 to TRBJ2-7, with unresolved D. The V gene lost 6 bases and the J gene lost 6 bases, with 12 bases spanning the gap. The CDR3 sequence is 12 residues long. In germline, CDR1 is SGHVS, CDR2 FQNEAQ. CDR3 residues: CASSIGVVEQYF. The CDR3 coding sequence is TGTGCCAGCAGTATAGGTGTTGTCGAGCAGTACTTC.

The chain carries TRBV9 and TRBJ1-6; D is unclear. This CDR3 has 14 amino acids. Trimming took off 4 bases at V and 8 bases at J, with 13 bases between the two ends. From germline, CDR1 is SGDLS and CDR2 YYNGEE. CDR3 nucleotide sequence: TGTGCCAGCAGCTCCCGGGCCTTCGATTCACCCCTCCACTTT. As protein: CASSSRAFDSPLHF. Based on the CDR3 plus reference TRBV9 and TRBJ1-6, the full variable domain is DSGVTQTPKHLITATGQRVTLRCSPRSGDLSVYWYQQSLDQGLQFLIQYYNGEERAKGNILERFSAQQFPDLHSELNLSSLELGDSALYFCASSSRAFDSPLHFGNGTRLTVT.

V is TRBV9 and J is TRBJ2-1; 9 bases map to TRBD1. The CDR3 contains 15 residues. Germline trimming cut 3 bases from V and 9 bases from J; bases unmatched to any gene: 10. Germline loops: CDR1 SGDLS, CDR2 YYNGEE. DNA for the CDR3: TGTGCCAGCAGCGCCCCCGGGACAGGGTGGGGTGAGCAGTTCTTC. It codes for CASSAPGTGWGEQFF.

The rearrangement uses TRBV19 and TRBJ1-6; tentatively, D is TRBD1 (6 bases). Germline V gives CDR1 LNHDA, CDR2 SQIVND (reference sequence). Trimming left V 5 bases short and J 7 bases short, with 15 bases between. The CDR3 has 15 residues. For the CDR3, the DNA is TGTGCCAGTAGTCCGTACAGGGAGGGAAATTCACCCCTCCACTTT. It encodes CASSPYREGNSPLHF.

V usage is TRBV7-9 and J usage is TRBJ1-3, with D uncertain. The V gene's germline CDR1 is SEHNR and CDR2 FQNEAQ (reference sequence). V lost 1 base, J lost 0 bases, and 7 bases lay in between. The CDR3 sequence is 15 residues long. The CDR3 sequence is CASSLDGTSGNTIYF. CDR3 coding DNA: TGTGCCAGCAGCTTAGATGGAACCTCTGGAAACACCATATATTTT.

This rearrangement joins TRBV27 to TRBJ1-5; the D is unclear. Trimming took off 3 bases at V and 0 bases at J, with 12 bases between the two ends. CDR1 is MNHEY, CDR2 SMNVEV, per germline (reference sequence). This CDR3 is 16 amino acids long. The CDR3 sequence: CASSFAPTHSNQPQHF. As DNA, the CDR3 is TGTGCCAGCAGTTTTGCCCCGACGCATAGCAATCAGCCCCAGCATTTT.

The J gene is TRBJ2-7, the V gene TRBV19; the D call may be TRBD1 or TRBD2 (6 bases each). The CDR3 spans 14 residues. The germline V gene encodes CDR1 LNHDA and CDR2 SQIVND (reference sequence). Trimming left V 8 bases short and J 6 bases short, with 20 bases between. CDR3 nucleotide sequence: TGTGCCAGTTGGGGGGCCGGGGGCCGGATCGAGCAGTACTTC. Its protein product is CASWGAGGRIEQYF.

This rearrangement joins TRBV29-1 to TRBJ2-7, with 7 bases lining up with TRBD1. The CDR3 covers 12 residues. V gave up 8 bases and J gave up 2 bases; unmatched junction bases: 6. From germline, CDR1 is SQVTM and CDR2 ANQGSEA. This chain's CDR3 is CSTRQGTYEQYF. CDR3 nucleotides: TGCAGCACTCGACAGGGCACCTACGAGCAGTACTTC.

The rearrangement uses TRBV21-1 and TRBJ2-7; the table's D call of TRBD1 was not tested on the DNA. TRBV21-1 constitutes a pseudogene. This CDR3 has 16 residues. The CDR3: CASSKGGDRDPHEQYF. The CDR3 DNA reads TGTGCCAGCAGCAAAGGCGGGGACAGGGATCCTCACGAGCAGTACTTC.